The 8 T cell receptor beta chains presented below share a single source sample, sequenced in a study of cytomegalovirus exposure and HLA in healthy donors. PCR used 60 Vbeta primers and 13 Jbeta primers. Clones were read by immunoSEQ multiplex PCR, and TCRdb kept only the in-frame ones, dropping some. Among about 93,000 clones listed, just over 75% were seen once. Sequenced sample: PBMCs. These TCRs come from a man under 40 in good health and CMV-seronegative.

This chain connects TRBV5-4 to TRBJ1-3, with D tentatively TRBD1 (5 bases). V lost 0 bases and J 0 bases, leaving 7 bases between the germline ends. CDR1 is SGHNT and CDR2 is YYREEE in the germline V gene (reference sequence). This CDR3 contains 15 residues. The CDR3 bases are TGTGCCAGCAGCTTGGACAGGAGCTCTGGAAACACCATATATTTT. Translation: CASSLDRSSGNTIYF.

The table lists this clone with a few counts. The chain employs TRBV6-1 and TRBJ2-7; 10 nucleotides agree with TRBD1. Per germline, CDR1 MNHNS and CDR2 SASEGT. J lost 2 bases, V lost 6 bases, and 4 bases had no gene match. This CDR3 region has 14 residues. CDR3: CASRPGQGPYEQYV. The DNA for the CDR3 is TGTGCCAGCAGACCGGGACAGGGGCCCTACGAGCAGTACGTC.

The V and J genes are TRBV5-6 and TRBJ1-5; TRBD1 is a possible D gene (6 bases). Germline V gene lookup returns CDR1 SGHDT and CDR2 YYEEEE. This CDR3 is built from 14 residues. Trimming cost V 0 bases and J 2 bases, with 6 bases left between them. CDR3: CASSLDRGNQPQHF. CDR3 DNA: TGTGCCAGCAGCTTGGACAGGGGCAATCAGCCCCAGCATTTT. Looking up the rest from reference TRBV5-6 and TRBJ1-5 gives the full variable domain: DAGVTQSPTHLIKTRGQQVTLRCSPKSGHDTVSWYQQALGQGPQFIFQYYEEEERQRGNFPDRFSGHQFPNYSSELNVNALLLGDSALYLCASSLDRGNQPQHFGDGTRLSIL.

V is TRBV7-9 and J is TRBJ2-7, with TRBD2 matching over 8 bases. The CDR3 totals 15 residues. CDR1 is SEHNR and CDR2 is FQNEAQ in the germline V gene (reference sequence). With V trimmed by 8 bases and J by 5 bases, 14 bases remained unmatched. The CDR3 spells CASDLPSGGIHEQYF. The CDR3 DNA reads TGTGCCAGCGACCTACCTTCGGGGGGGATCCACGAGCAGTACTTC. Full variable domain (missing parts from reference TRBV7-9 and TRBJ2-7): DTGVSQNPRHKITKRGQNVTFRCDPISEHNRLYWYRQTLGQGPEFLTYFQNEAQLEKSRLLSDRFSAERPKGSFSTLEIQRTEQGDSAMYLCASDLPSGGIHEQYFGPGTRLTVT.

The chain carries TRBV4-3 and TRBJ2-3; the match to TRBD1 covers 7 bases. Losses at the gene ends were 3 bases for V and 3 bases for J; bases not matched to a gene: 6. CDR3 length: 15 residues. CDR1 and CDR2 from the germline V gene are LGHNA and YSLEER. The CDR3 DNA reads as TGCGCCAGCAGCCAGACGACAGGGACGACAGATACGCAGTATTTT. Translated: CASSQTTGTTDTQYF.

The chain recombines TRBV20-1 with TRBJ1-2; the match to TRBD1 covers 8 bases. J lost 8 bases, V lost 6 bases, and 5 bases had no gene match. This CDR3 comprises 11 residues. The germline CDR1 and CDR2 sequences are DFQATT and SNEGSKA (reference sequence). The chain's CDR3 is CSAIDRGGYTF. The CDR3 DNA follows: TGCAGTGCGATAGACAGGGGAGGCTACACCTTC.

This chain uses TRBV11-2 with TRBJ2-2, with 10 bases lining up with TRBD2. The length of the CDR3 is 17 residues. The trim removed 5 bases at V and 2 bases at J, leaving 8 bases unmatched. CDR1 and CDR2 (germline): SGHAT, FQNNGV. CDR3 sequence (DNA): TGTGCCAGCAGCCTAGTTCTAGCGGGGGCCAACACCGGGGAGCTGTTTTTT. Amino acids: CASSLVLAGANTGELFF.

V gene TRBV6-1 combines with J gene TRBJ2-3; 9 bases line up with TRBD2. V was pared by 6 bases and J by 4 bases, with 5 bases of the junction left unmatched. Germline-derived CDR1 and CDR2 are MNHNS and SASEGT. This CDR3 is built from 14 residues. CDR3 sequence: CASRRTSESDTQYF. As DNA, the CDR3 is TGTGCCAGCAGACGGACTAGCGAGTCAGATACGCAGTATTTT.